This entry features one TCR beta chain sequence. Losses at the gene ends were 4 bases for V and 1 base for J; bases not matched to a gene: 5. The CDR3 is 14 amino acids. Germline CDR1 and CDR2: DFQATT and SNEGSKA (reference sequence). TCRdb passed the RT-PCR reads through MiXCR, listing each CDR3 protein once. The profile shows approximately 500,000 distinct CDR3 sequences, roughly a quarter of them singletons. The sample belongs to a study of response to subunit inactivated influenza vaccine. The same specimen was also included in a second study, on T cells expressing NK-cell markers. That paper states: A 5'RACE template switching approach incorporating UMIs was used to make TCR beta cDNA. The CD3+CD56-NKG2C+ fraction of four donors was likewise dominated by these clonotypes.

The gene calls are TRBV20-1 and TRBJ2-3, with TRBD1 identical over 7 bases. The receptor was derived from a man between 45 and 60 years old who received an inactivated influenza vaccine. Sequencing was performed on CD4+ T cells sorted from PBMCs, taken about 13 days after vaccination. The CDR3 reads CSATGQERTDTQYF. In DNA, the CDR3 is TGCAGTGCTACAGGACAGGAGCGCACAGATACGCAGTATTTT.